This T cell receptor beta chain appears in the sequencing data of a study of cytomegalovirus exposure and HLA in healthy donors. Study-level results: The study found most TCR sequences rare, yet found some public TCRs in many donors. Information on immune exposure was restricted to one variable (CMV serostatus). Listed as cytomegalovirus-associated were 150 or so TCR beta chains.

Turning to this clone: No antigen is known for it.

V shed 0 bases and J 0 bases; nucleotides not matched to a gene: 2. This CDR3 contains 16 residues. Per germline, CDR1 SGDLS and CDR2 YYNGEE. Everyone who donated was a healthy bone marrow donor. PCR primers comprised 60 Vbeta and 13 Jbeta primers. Assay used: immunoSEQ multiplex PCR; TCRdb lists only in-frame clones, some missing. The sample yields 90,000 to 120,000 clones, around 73% seen once. The receptor comes from a young man in good health and CMV-seronegative. The chain links TRBV9 to TRBJ2-4; 8 nucleotides line up with TRBD1. The sequencing sample was made of PBMCs. CDR3 loop: CASSVGQGLAKNIQYF. The CDR3 DNA follows: TGTGCCAGCAGCGTAGGACAGGGGCTAGCCAAAAACATTCAGTACTTC.